This T cell receptor beta chain comes out of a study of beta chain features in type 1 diabetes. Study-wide findings and caveats: Type 1 diabetes patients had moderately but significantly shorter TCRB CDR3s in all four CD4+ subsets. Comparison showed that naive, central memory and Treg TCRB repertoires appeared more similar among patients than among healthy donors.

On this clone itself: Its antigen is currently unknown.

V was clipped by 6 bases and J by 2 bases, with 8 bases between them. Looked up from germline, CDR1 is SNHLY and CDR2 is FYNNEI. The CDR3 loop spans 12 amino acids. Sorting produced populations that all topped 95% purity. The investigators reverse transcribed all of the isolated RNA, so they sequenced expressed TCRB transcripts. Sequencing of naive, central memory and regulatory T cell samples gave an average of roughly 3.4 million reads. TCRdb's copy holds only in-frame clones and misses some; the assay was immunoSEQ multiplex PCR. The sample has roughly 250,000 clones; around 21% are singletons. The chain joins TRBV2 to TRBJ2-7; the D gene is possibly TRBD1 (6 bases). Sequenced input: naive CD4+ T cells from blood. The TCR sequence derives from a woman between 40 and 50 years old with type 1 diabetes. CDR3 in DNA: TGTGCCAGCAGGCAGGGGACCTACGAGCAGTACTTC. Amino acid sequence: CASRQGTYEQYF.